One and the same sample provided the 26 T cell receptor beta chains below, sequenced in a study of blood T cell repertoires in COVID-19. Clones were read by immunoSEQ multiplex PCR, and TCRdb kept only the in-frame ones, dropping some. There are about half a million clones in the sample; over 75% occur only once, and approximately 3% lies in the top ten. The sequencing input was peripheral blood. These TCRs come from a human donor in a cohort sampled during active COVID-19.

This chain connects TRBV19 to TRBJ2-3; D is perhaps TRBD1 (6 bases). The CDR3 is made up of 15 amino acids. The V and J ends lost 5 bases and 3 bases respectively, with 15 bases between them. CDR1 LNHDA and CDR2 SQIVND come from the germline V gene (reference sequence). In nucleotides, the CDR3 is TGTGCCAGTAGTCCTGAGGGGGTATGGACAGATACGCAGTATTTT. Translating gives CASSPEGVWTDTQYF.

This clone turned up a few times. The CDR3 nucleotides read TGTGCCAGCAGCTTGGGACTAGACAATGAGCAGTTCTTC. Its translation is CASSLGLDNEQFF. The chain employs TRBV11-2 and TRBJ2-1; TRBD2 matches at 8 bases. Germline lookup yields CDR1 SGHAT and CDR2 FQNNGV. The V gene end was trimmed by 3 bases and the J gene end by 5 bases; junction bases not matched to a gene: 0. CDR3 length equals 13 residues.

The CDR3 DNA is TGTGCCAGCAGCCTCGGCGGTGTAGCAGATACGCAGTATTTT. It translates to CASSLGGVADTQYF. The chain links TRBV11-3 to TRBJ2-3; the D is unclear. The germline CDR1 and CDR2 sequences are SGHNT and YENEEA. The CDR3 sequence is 14 residues long. V was clipped by 5 bases and J by 4 bases, with 13 bases between them.

Remarks on this clone: Its ends do not fully match the called genes, so a read error is possible. The chain is built from TRBV19 and TRBJ1-4; no clear D gene. The CDR3 has 13 amino acids. Germline V CDR1 and CDR2: LNHDA, SQIVND (reference sequence). CDR3 residues: CASSMTTNEKLFF. In DNA, the CDR3 is TGTGCCAGTAGTATGACAACAAATGAAAAACTGTTTTTT. Full variable domain (remainder filled in from reference TRBV19 and TRBJ1-4): DGGITQSPKYLFRKEGQNVTLSCEQNLNHDAMYWYRQDPGQGLRLIYYSQIVNDFQKGDIAEGYSVSREKKESFPLTVTSAQKNPTAFYLCASSMTTNEKLFFGSGTQLSVL.

The V and J genes are TRBV30 and TRBJ1-1; 8 bases match TRBD1. The V gene end was trimmed by 0 bases and the J gene end by 13 bases; junction bases not matched to a gene: 13. CDR1 and CDR2 (germline): GTSNPN, SVGIG (reference sequence). CDR3 size: 14 residues. This CDR3 is CAWSVSRGREGVFF. CDR3 DNA: TGTGCCTGGAGTGTATCCAGGGGGCGGGAAGGTGTTTTCTTT.

The V and J genes are TRBV29-1 and TRBJ1-1; 12 positions agree with TRBD1. Germline CDR1 is SQVTM and CDR2 is ANQGSEA. Losses at the gene ends were 8 bases for V and 3 bases for J; bases not matched to a gene: 7. This CDR3 has 14 amino acids. The CDR3 DNA is TGCAGCTACAGGGACAGGGGGCTAGACACTGAAGCTTTCTTT. Amino acid sequence: CSYRDRGLDTEAFF.

The chain combines TRBV30 with TRBJ1-2; 7 bases line up with TRBD1. The germline V gene has CDR1 GTSNPN and CDR2 SVGIG (reference sequence). There are 14 residues in the CDR3. J was trimmed by 4 bases and V by 3 bases; bases with no gene match: 8. The CDR3 DNA follows: TGTGCCTGGAGCATAATCGGGACAGTCTATGGCTACACCTTC. Translated: CAWSIIGTVYGYTF.

The CDR3 DNA is TGTGCCAGTAGCCTCCCGGGGTTTCGGGCCGGGGAGCTGTTTTTT. Protein sequence: CASSLPGFRAGELFF. This chain uses TRBV19 with TRBJ2-2, with D maybe TRBD2 (5 bases). CDR1 is LNHDA and CDR2 is SQIVND in the germline V gene (reference sequence). V was clipped by 6 bases and J by 6 bases, with 17 bases between them. The CDR3 runs to 15 residues.

This rearrangement joins TRBV11-3 to TRBJ2-7, with TRBD2 matching 14 bases. CDR1 and CDR2 from the germline V gene are SGHNT and YENEEA. The CDR3 consists of 15 residues. The V and J ends lost 5 bases and 7 bases, in that order; junction bases with no gene match: 7. CDR3 coding DNA: TGTGCCAGCAGCCCGGGACTAGCGGGAGAGGAGGAGCAGTACTTC. As protein: CASSPGLAGEEEQYF. Full variable domain (outside the CDR3, taken from reference TRBV11-3 and TRBJ2-7): EAGVVQSPRYKIIEKKQPVAFWCNPISGHNTLYWYLQNLGQGPELLIRYENEEAVDDSQLPKDRFSAERLKGVDSTLKIQPAELGDSAVYLCASSPGLAGEEEQYFGPGTRLTVT.

The chain joins TRBV5-1 to TRBJ2-3, with no clear D. CDR3 length: 13 residues. Trimming shortened V by 2 bases and J by 2 bases, and 6 bases separated the two germline ends. The V gene's germline CDR1 is SGHRS and CDR2 YFSETQ. CDR3 DNA sequence: TGCGCCAGCAGCTTATCCTTCACAGATACGCAGTATTTT. It yields the protein CASSLSFTDTQYF. Looking up the rest from reference TRBV5-1 and TRBJ2-3 gives the full variable domain: KAGVTQTPRYLIKTRGQQVTLSCSPISGHRSVSWYQQTPGQGLQFLFEYFSETQRNKGNFPGRFSGRQFSNSRSEMNVSTLELGDSALYLCASSLSFTDTQYFGPGTRLTVL.

The gene calls are TRBV5-4 and TRBJ2-7; the match to TRBD1 covers 7 bases. The CDR3 runs to 15 residues. Germline V gene sequence: CDR1 SGHNT, CDR2 YYREEE (reference sequence). The ends lost 0 bases at V and 2 bases at J; junction bases unmatched: 5. The CDR3 DNA sequence: TGTGCCAGCAGCTTGGGGGGACAGACTGCCTACGAGCAGTACTTC. It codes for CASSLGGQTAYEQYF.

The rearrangement joins TRBV7-8 to TRBJ2-1, with TRBD2 matching 7 bases. Germline CDR1 reads SGHVS; CDR2 reads FQNEAQ. V was pared by 5 bases and J by 2 bases, with 9 bases of the junction left unmatched. The CDR3 spans 16 residues. The CDR3 DNA reads TGTGCCAGCAGCCCAGGGAGGGAGGGACCCTACAATGAGCAGTTCTTC. This encodes CASSPGREGPYNEQFF.

This rearrangement joins TRBV11-2 to TRBJ2-7; the match to TRBD1 covers 12 bases. The CDR3 totals 15 residues. The ends lost 5 bases at V and 3 bases at J; junction bases unmatched: 5. CDR1 and CDR2 (germline): SGHAT, FQNNGV. The CDR3, as DNA: TGTGCCAGCAGCCAGGGGACAGGGGGCTTCTACGAGCAGTACTTC. It specifies CASSQGTGGFYEQYF.

The chain uses TRBV29-1 and TRBJ1-1; D remains unclear. The CDR3 contains 13 residues. CDR1 and CDR2 from the germline V gene are SQVTM and ANQGSEA. The V end was cut by 1 base, the J end by 1 base, with 7 bases between. CDR3 in DNA: TGCAGCGTTGAAGCACACCGGAACACTGAAGCTTTCTTT. It encodes CSVEAHRNTEAFF.

J is TRBJ1-3 and V is TRBV19; D gene unclear. Trimming shortened V by 5 bases and J by 4 bases, and 12 bases separated the two germline ends. Germline V CDR1 and CDR2: LNHDA, SQIVND (reference sequence). CDR3 length: 14 amino acids. The CDR3 region has the DNA TGTGCCAGTAGTTCCTTATTGCGGGGAAACACCATATATTTT. Translation: CASSSLLRGNTIYF.

The gene calls are TRBV3-1 (or the pseudogene TRBV3-2) and TRBJ2-2; 14 positions agree with TRBD2. The CDR3 has 18 amino acids. The ends lost 5 bases at V and 4 bases at J; junction bases unmatched: 9. Looked up from germline, CDR1 is LGHDT and CDR2 is YNNKEL (reference sequence). CDR3 loop: CASSAGLAGGRGTGELFF. In DNA form, the CDR3 reads TGTGCCAGCAGCGCCGGACTAGCGGGGGGCCGGGGCACCGGGGAGCTGTTTTTT.

The J gene is TRBJ1-3, the V gene TRBV7-2; D is possibly TRBD1 (6 bases). The V end lost 5 bases, the J end lost 8 bases, and 13 bases lay between the germline ends. CDR1 is SGHTA and CDR2 is FQGNSA in the germline V gene. The CDR3 covers 13 residues. DNA for the CDR3: TGTGCCAGCAGCGAGGACAGTTCGGACACCATATATTTT. Translation: CASSEDSSDTIYF. Looking up the rest from reference TRBV7-2 and TRBJ1-3 gives the full variable domain: GAGVSQSPSNKVTEKGKDVELRCDPISGHTALYWYRQSLGQGLEFLIYFQGNSAPDKSGLPSDRFSAERTGGSVSTLTIQRTQQEDSAVYLCASSEDSSDTIYFGEGSWLTVV.

The chain is built from TRBV10-1 and TRBJ2-1; 10 bases align to TRBD2. This CDR3 is built from 17 residues. With 4 bases clipped from V and 8 bases from J, the junction kept 14 bases outside the gene matches. CDR1 is WNHNN, CDR2 SYGVQD, per germline (reference sequence). CDR3 in amino acids: CASSARLAGSPRDEQFF. The DNA of the CDR3 is TGCGCCAGCAGTGCGCGACTAGCGGGCTCCCCGAGGGATGAGCAGTTCTTC.

The rearrangement links TRBV9 to TRBJ2-2; a possible D gene is TRBD2 (6 bases). The CDR3 consists of 14 residues. Trimming removed 3 bases from V and 5 bases from J, with 11 bases in between. Germline CDR1 is SGDLS and CDR2 is YYNGEE. Here the CDR3 DNA reads TGTGCCAGCAGCGCGGGAGTTAGAACCGGGGAGCTGTTTTTT. It yields the protein CASSAGVRTGELFF.

The chain joins TRBV5-6 to TRBJ2-3, with 9 bases lining up with TRBD2. After removal of 1 base from V and 2 bases from J, the junction contained 2 bases not matched to a gene. CDR3 size: 15 residues. Germline-derived CDR1 and CDR2 are SGHDT and YYEEEE. In nucleotides, the CDR3 is TGTGCCAGCAGCTTGTTAGCGGGAGACACAGATACGCAGTATTTT. Translated: CASSLLAGDTDTQYF.

The chain has TRBV6-5 and TRBJ2-7, with a tentative D call TRBD2 (6 bases). The V end was cut by 5 bases, the J end by 3 bases, with 11 bases between. Per germline, CDR1 MNHEY and CDR2 SVGAGI. The CDR3 runs 13 residues. The CDR3 DNA follows: TGTGCCAGCAGTCTCTCCGGGAGCTACGAGCAGTACTTC. Translating it yields CASSLSGSYEQYF.

CDR3 residues: CASRRDRVTDTQYF. Here the CDR3 DNA reads TGTGCCAGTAGAAGGGACAGGGTGACAGATACGCAGTATTTT. The chain joins TRBV19 to TRBJ2-3; 9 nucleotides agree with TRBD1. CDR3 size: 14 residues. Germline V gene data show CDR1 as LNHDA and CDR2 as SQIVND (reference sequence). After removal of 6 bases from V and 3 bases from J, the junction contained 4 bases not matched to a gene.

This chain uses TRBV4-2 with TRBJ1-4, with 9 bases matching TRBD1. The V and J ends lost 0 bases and 8 bases, in that order; junction bases with no gene match: 16. Per the germline V gene, CDR1 is LGHNA and CDR2 is YNFKEQ. CDR3 length: 19 amino acids. The CDR3 bases are TGTGCCAGCAGCCAAGATCTTAGAAGGTACAGGGGGCGAGGGGAAAAACTGTTTTTT. Amino acid sequence: CASSQDLRRYRGRGEKLFF.

This rearrangement joins TRBV7-3 to TRBJ2-2, with TRBD1 matching over 8 bases. Germline V gene lookup returns CDR1 SGHTA and CDR2 FQGTGA. The CDR3 sequence is 16 residues long. The V segment lost 4 bases and the J segment 1 base; nucleotides outside the gene matches: 5. CDR3 bases: TGTGCCAGCAGCTCCCTCGGGACAGGGAACACCGGGGAGCTGTTTTTT. As protein: CASSSLGTGNTGELFF.

DNA of the CDR3: TGTGCCAGTAGAAGTCCGGGTTTTTCCATGAACACTGAAGCTTTCTTT. Amino acid sequence: CASRSPGFSMNTEAFF. The chain uses TRBV19 and TRBJ1-1; D unresolved. V lost 6 bases to trimming and J lost 0 bases, with 17 bases between them. The CDR3 covers 16 residues. The germline CDR1 and CDR2 sequences are LNHDA and SQIVND (reference sequence).

In this sample, this clone turned up a few times. The chain recombines TRBV7-9 with TRBJ1-6, with no clear D. Trimming stripped 2 bases from V and 5 bases from J, with 10 bases between. There are 15 residues in the CDR3. Germline lookup yields CDR1 SEHNR and CDR2 FQNEAQ (reference sequence). The CDR3 is CASSLTNGDNSPLHF. The CDR3 DNA sequence: TGTGCCAGCAGCTTAACAAACGGAGATAATTCACCCCTCCACTTT.